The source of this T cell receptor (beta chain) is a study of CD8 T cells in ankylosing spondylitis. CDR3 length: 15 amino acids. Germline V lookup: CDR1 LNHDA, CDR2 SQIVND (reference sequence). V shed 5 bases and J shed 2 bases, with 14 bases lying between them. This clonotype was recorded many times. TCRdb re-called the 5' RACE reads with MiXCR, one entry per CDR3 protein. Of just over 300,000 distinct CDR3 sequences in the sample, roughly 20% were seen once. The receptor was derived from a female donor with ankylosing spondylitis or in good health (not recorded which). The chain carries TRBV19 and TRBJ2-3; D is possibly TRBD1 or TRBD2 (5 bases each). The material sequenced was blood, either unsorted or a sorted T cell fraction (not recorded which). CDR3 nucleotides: TGTGCCAGTAGTTTGGAGTGGGGACCCACAGATACGCAGTATTTT. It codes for CASSLEWGPTDTQYF.